These 29 T cell receptor beta chains originate from one sample sequenced in a study of blood T cells in healthy people across ages. A second PCR of 7 to 11 cycles used a sample-barcoded 5' primer and a J-beta primer mix. TCRdb independently ran MiXCR on the 5' RACE reads; one entry per CDR3 protein. The profile shows around 780,000 distinct CDR3 sequences, roughly 24% of them singletons. These records were also assigned to another study, of T cells of mothers and their children.

Sequenced: blood. All receptors derive from a boy aged 5-17 years in good health.

This clonotype was counted between two and nine times. The chain carries TRBV7-6 and TRBJ2-7; 8 positions match TRBD2. The J call is in doubt because the DNA end fits TRBJ2-1 better. The CDR3 totals 18 residues. Germline V gene lookup returns CDR1 SGHVS and CDR2 FNYEAQ. In DNA form, the CDR3 reads TGTGCCAGCAGCTTAGGCGCCCTGACTAGCGCGGCATACAATGAGCAGTTCTTC. This codes for CASSLGALTSAAYNEQFF.

This chain uses TRBV5-1 with TRBJ2-5, with D possibly TRBD2 on 7 matching bases. V lost 0 bases, J lost 2 bases, and 14 bases lay in between. From germline, CDR1 is SGHRS and CDR2 YFSETQ. This CDR3 region has 16 residues. The CDR3 DNA sequence: TGCGCCAGCAGCTTGGTCCCGGGGGGCGTACAAGAGACCCAGTACTTC. Translating gives CASSLVPGGVQETQYF. Variable domain in full (rest from reference TRBV5-1 and TRBJ2-5): KAGVTQTPRYLIKTRGQQVTLSCSPISGHRSVSWYQQTPGQGLQFLFEYFSETQRNKGNFPGRFSGRQFSNSRSEMNVSTLELGDSALYLCASSLVPGGVQETQYFGPGTRLLVL.

This clonotype was detected many times. This chain connects TRBV7-9 to TRBJ1-2; D not certain. V dropped 2 bases and J dropped 2 bases, with 3 bases sitting between them. Germline-derived CDR1 and CDR2 are SEHNR and FQNEAQ (reference sequence). CDR3 size: 12 residues. CDR3 bases: TGTGCCAGCAGCTTAAACAACTATGGCTACACCTTC. Its protein is CASSLNNYGYTF.

The gene calls are TRBV20-1 and TRBJ1-4; TRBD1 is a possible D gene (5 bases). The germline V gene has CDR1 DFQATT and CDR2 SNEGSKA (reference sequence). There are 12 residues in the CDR3. Trimming took off 0 bases at V and 15 bases at J, with 14 bases between the two ends. In DNA, the CDR3 is TGCAGTGCTAGAGAGGGGGATAGGAGGGTGTTTTTT. It is translated as CSAREGDRRVFF.

This clonotype was counted between two and nine times. The rearrangement links TRBV4-1 to TRBJ2-3; 10 nucleotides agree with TRBD2. V lost 6 bases, J lost 2 bases, and 14 bases stayed unmatched. Germline-derived CDR1 and CDR2 are MGHRA and YSYEKL. This CDR3 has 18 residues. The CDR3 protein is CASSLKLTGTSATDTQYF. CDR3 in DNA: TGCGCCAGCAGTCTAAAACTGACCGGGACTAGCGCCACAGATACGCAGTATTTT.

This rearrangement joins TRBV28 to TRBJ1-3, with no clear D. Germline values: CDR1 MDHEN, CDR2 SYDVKM. Trimming stripped 3 bases from V and 6 bases from J, with 9 bases between. This CDR3 contains 13 residues. The CDR3 DNA follows: TGTGCCAGCAGTTTCCCCACCGAAAACACCATATATTTT. It codes for CASSFPTENTIYF. Combining the CDR3 with reference TRBV28 and TRBJ1-3 gives the whole variable domain DVKVTQSSRYLVKRTGEKVFLECVQDMDHENMFWYRQDPGLGLRLIYFSYDVKMKEKGDIPEGYSVSREKKERFSLILESASTNQTSMYLCASSFPTENTIYFGEGSWLTVV.

This clonotype was detected a few times. The chain combines TRBV12-3 or TRBV12-4 with TRBJ1-2; no clear D. The CDR3 extends over 14 amino acids. Trimming pared 5 bases from V and 3 bases from J, leaving 13 bases between. The CDR3 DNA reads TGTGCCAGCAGTGGGTTGAAGTTCGACTATGGCTACACCTTC. It yields the protein CASSGLKFDYGYTF.

This chain connects TRBV3-1 to TRBJ1-3, with D unresolved. The V gene's germline CDR1 is LGHDT and CDR2 YNNKEL (reference sequence). The CDR3 covers 19 residues. The V end lost 5 bases, the J end lost 0 bases, and 23 bases lay between the germline ends. CDR3 in DNA: TGTGCCAGCAGCGCAATGACGATGGGATTCCTTAGCTCTGGAAACACCATATATTTT. This translates into CASSAMTMGFLSSGNTIYF. Complete variable domain (other parts from reference TRBV3-1 and TRBJ1-3): DTAVSQTPKYLVTQMGNDKSIKCEQNLGHDTMYWYKQDSKKFLKIMFSYNNKELIINETVPNRFSPKSPDKAHLNLHINSLELGDSAVYFCASSAMTMGFLSSGNTIYFGEGSWLTVV.

The genes are TRBV20-1 and TRBJ2-1; TRBD2 aligns across 8 bases. Germline loops: CDR1 DFQATT, CDR2 SNEGSKA (reference sequence). V shed 3 bases and J 0 bases; nucleotides not matched to a gene: 7. The CDR3 loop spans 16 amino acids. CDR3 bases: TGCAGTGCTAGTACGCGGGGGGCGCGCTCCTACAATGAGCAGTTCTTC. Its translation is CSASTRGARSYNEQFF.

This clonotype was picked up a small number of times. The chain uses TRBV7-9 and TRBJ1-1, with 7 bases aligning to TRBD1. The CDR3 extends over 15 amino acids. The germline V gene encodes CDR1 SEHNR and CDR2 FQNEAQ (reference sequence). V dropped 0 bases and J dropped 5; count of bases not matched to a gene: 6. DNA of the CDR3: TGTGCCAGCAGCTTAGCGGCAGGGGGAGGGACTGAAGCTTTCTTT. Its translation is CASSLAAGGGTEAFF.

This clonotype was found a few times. At one boundary the junction diverges from the germline segment, which might be a read error. The genes are TRBV12-3 or TRBV12-4 and TRBJ2-1; 8 bases align to TRBD1. The CDR3 has 18 residues. CDR3 sequence: CASSFTGGNLRSYNEQFF. The CDR3 region has the DNA TGTGCCAGCAGTTTTACAGGGGGAAATCTGAGGTCCTACAATGAGCAGTTTTTC.

This chain links TRBV6-5 with TRBJ2-5; a possible D gene is TRBD1 (5 bases). The closer fit of TRBJ2-7 to the DNA end suggests the J call may be wrong. The CDR3 is 14 amino acids. Germline CDR1 is MNHEY and CDR2 is SVGAGI. CDR3 sequence reads: CASSRQPHSYEQYF. For the CDR3, the DNA is TGTGCCAGCAGCCGACAGCCGCACTCCTACGAGCAGTACTTC.

The chain carries TRBV28 and TRBJ2-7; 12 nucleotides match TRBD2. Trimming removed 5 bases from V and 7 bases from J; junction bases left unmatched: 15. Germline V gene data show CDR1 as MDHEN and CDR2 as SYDVKM. The CDR3 runs 17 residues. CDR3 protein: CASSELAGGLYSDEQYF. In DNA form, the CDR3 reads TGTGCCAGCAGTGAGCTAGCGGGAGGGCTCTACTCGGATGAGCAGTACTTC.

This clonotype has more than one count but fewer than ten. The rearrangement uses TRBV4-1 and TRBJ1-4, with 11 bases that match TRBD1. Germline loops: CDR1 MGHRA, CDR2 YSYEKL. CDR3 size: 15 residues. Trimming at V came to 2 bases and at J to 6 bases, leaving 2 bases not matched to a gene. In DNA form, the CDR3 reads TGCGCCAGCAGCCAAAGGGACAGGGGGGATGAAAAACTGTTTTTT. It codes for CASSQRDRGDEKLFF.

V is TRBV12-3 or TRBV12-4 and J is TRBJ1-4; D not certain. The V end was cut by 4 bases, the J end by 10 bases, with 13 bases between. This CDR3 has 13 amino acids. DNA for the CDR3: TGTGCCAGCAGTTGGACCCTCTTGGGAAAACTGTTTTTT. This codes for CASSWTLLGKLFF.

About this clonotype: One junction end disagrees with the germline gene, perhaps due to a read error. The gene calls are TRBV4-1 and TRBJ2-7, with D possibly TRBD1 on 5 matching bases. The germline gives CDR1 MGHRA, CDR2 YSYEKL. The CDR3 extends over 14 amino acids. In DNA, the CDR3 is TGCGCCAGCAGCCAAGAAGTCGAAGGGGAAAGCCCCATTTTC. Protein: CASSQEVEGESPIF.

This clonotype was observed a handful of times. This chain links TRBV4-1 with TRBJ2-5; no firm D call. The germline V and J ends were trimmed by 1 base and 5 bases, with 8 bases remaining between them. The CDR3 covers 13 residues. CDR1 and CDR2 (germline): MGHRA, YSYEKL. CDR3 DNA: TGCGCCAGCAGCCAAGCTAAAGGGGAGACCCAGTACTTC. Encoded protein: CASSQAKGETQYF.

V and J are TRBV2 and TRBJ1-5; D ambiguous. The CDR3 loop spans 16 amino acids. Deletions cut 3 bases from V and 0 bases from J, with 12 bases between. The germline CDR1 and CDR2 sequences are SNHLY and FYNNEI. CDR3 in DNA: TGTGCCAGCAGTGACCAGCTATCAAATAGCAATCAGCCCCAGCATTTT. It is translated as CASSDQLSNSNQPQHF.

This clonotype turned up a few times. This chain uses TRBV29-1 with TRBJ2-1; 11 positions match TRBD2. CDR1 and CDR2 from the germline V gene are SQVTM and ANQGSEA. CDR3 size: 16 residues. The J segment lost 0 bases and the V segment lost 7 bases, leaving 8 bases of the junction unmatched. CDR3 protein: CSGSGTSGPSYNEQFF. The CDR3 DNA sequence: TGCAGCGGATCCGGGACTAGCGGCCCCTCCTACAATGAGCAGTTCTTC.

V gene TRBV4-2 combines with J gene TRBJ2-1; 8 bases fit TRBD2. J lost 4 bases, V lost 0 bases, and 5 bases had no gene match. Germline V gene sequence: CDR1 LGHNA, CDR2 YNFKEQ. The CDR3 consists of 16 residues. CDR3 DNA sequence: TGTGCCAGCAGCCAAGAAGACGGGGGGGTTTACAATGAGCAGTTCTTC. Protein product: CASSQEDGGVYNEQFF.

This rearrangement joins TRBV7-6 to TRBJ2-5, with D possibly being TRBD1 (7 bases). This CDR3 has 15 amino acids. CDR1 is SGHVS, CDR2 FNYEAQ, per germline. V was cut by 1 base and J by 5 bases, with 14 bases left in between. In nucleotides, the CDR3 is TGTGCCAGCAGCTTAGAGCCAGGGGGGTTGGAGACCCAGTACTTC. It is translated as CASSLEPGGLETQYF.

The chain links TRBV20-1 to TRBJ1-1; TRBD1 matches at 11 bases. This CDR3 has 14 amino acids. CDR1 is DFQATT, CDR2 SNEGSKA, per germline (reference sequence). V lost 5 bases and J lost 6; bases outside the gene matches: 8. CDR3 sequence (DNA): TGCAGTGCTTATTTCGGGACAGGGGGGTCTGAAGCTTTCTTT. This encodes CSAYFGTGGSEAFF.

This sequence joins TRBV5-1 and TRBJ1-2; no clear D. The CDR3 runs 15 residues. The germline V gene encodes CDR1 SGHRS and CDR2 YFSETQ. V was shortened by 0 bases and J by 1 base, with 10 bases between the two germline ends. In DNA form, the CDR3 reads TGCGCCAGCAGCTTGGGGCTTACCTTTAACTATGGCTACACCTTC. Translation gives CASSLGLTFNYGYTF.

This clonotype was seen a few times. This chain links TRBV29-1 with TRBJ2-5, with D perhaps TRBD1 (5 bases). Trimming removed 3 bases at V and 5 bases at J, with 13 bases between. CDR1 is SQVTM, CDR2 ANQGSEA, per germline. This CDR3 is built from 13 residues. The CDR3 region has the DNA TGCAGCGTTGATAGGAGTAGGGGCGAGACCCAGTACTTC. The encoded protein is CSVDRSRGETQYF.

In its sample, this clonotype was seen a few times. The chain is built from TRBV5-1 and TRBJ1-4, with D possibly matching TRBD1 (5 bases). Germline-derived CDR1 and CDR2 are SGHRS and YFSETQ. V lost 0 bases, J lost 10 bases, and 10 bases lay in between. This CDR3 region has 13 residues. CDR3 region: CASSLGDAGKLFF. In DNA form, the CDR3 reads TGCGCCAGCAGCTTGGGGGACGCCGGAAAACTGTTTTTT.

The CDR3 is CASSLTGKGTNEKLFF. The CDR3 region has the DNA TGCGCCAGCAGCTTGACAGGGAAGGGGACTAATGAAAAACTGTTTTTT. The chain combines TRBV5-1 with TRBJ1-4; possibly TRBD1 for D (6 bases). The CDR3 loop spans 16 amino acids. Trimming stripped 1 base from V and 2 bases from J, with 12 bases between. Germline-derived CDR1 and CDR2 are SGHRS and YFSETQ. Full variable domain (outside the CDR3, taken from reference TRBV5-1 and TRBJ1-4): KAGVTQTPRYLIKTRGQQVTLSCSPISGHRSVSWYQQTPGQGLQFLFEYFSETQRNKGNFPGRFSGRQFSNSRSEMNVSTLELGDSALYLCASSLTGKGTNEKLFFGSGTQLSVL.

V usage is TRBV5-5 and J usage is TRBJ1-5; D perhaps matches TRBD1 (6 bases). The end of the DNA fits TRBJ2-3 better, so the J call may be wrong. Per the germline V gene, CDR1 is SGHKS and CDR2 is YYEKEE (reference sequence). The CDR3 covers 18 residues. The chain's CDR3 is CASSLGQGQAGGNQPQYF. CDR3 DNA sequence: TGTGCCAGCAGCTTAGGGCAGGGTCAAGCTGGGGGCAATCAGCCCCAGTATTTT.

This clonotype was seen ten or more times. The V and J genes are TRBV11-2 and TRBJ2-4, with 9 bases that match TRBD2. Germline lookup yields CDR1 SGHAT and CDR2 FQNNGV. The CDR3 has 18 residues. V lost 5 bases and J lost 0; bases outside the gene matches: 11. CDR3 in amino acids: CASSPLRGGVLAKNIQYF. The CDR3 DNA follows: TGTGCCAGCAGCCCCCTTCGCGGGGGGGTCCTAGCCAAAAACATTCAGTACTTC.

This clonotype has just a few counts. The CDR3 coding sequence is TGTGCCAGCAGCGTACAGGGGGCTGGGGACTATGGCTACACCTTC. Protein: CASSVQGAGDYGYTF. V gene TRBV9 combines with J gene TRBJ1-2, with 8 bases that match TRBD1. Looked up from germline, CDR1 is SGDLS and CDR2 is YYNGEE. The ends lost 1 base at V and 3 bases at J; junction bases unmatched: 5. The CDR3 runs 15 residues.